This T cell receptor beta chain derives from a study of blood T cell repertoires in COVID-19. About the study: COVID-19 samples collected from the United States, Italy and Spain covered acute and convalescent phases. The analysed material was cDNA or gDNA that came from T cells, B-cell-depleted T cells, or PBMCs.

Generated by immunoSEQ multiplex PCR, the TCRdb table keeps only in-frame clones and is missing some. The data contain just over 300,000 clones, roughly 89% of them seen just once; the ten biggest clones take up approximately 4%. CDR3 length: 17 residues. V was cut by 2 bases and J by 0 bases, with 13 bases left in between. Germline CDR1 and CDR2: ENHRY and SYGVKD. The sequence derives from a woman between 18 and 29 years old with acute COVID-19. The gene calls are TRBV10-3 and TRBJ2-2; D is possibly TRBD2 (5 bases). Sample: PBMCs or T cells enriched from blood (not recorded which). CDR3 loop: CAISETPRGSNTGELFF. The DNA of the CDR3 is TGTGCCATCAGTGAGACCCCTCGGGGATCGAACACCGGGGAGCTGTTTTTT.